Below, 30 T cell receptor beta chains from the same sample are listed, as sequenced in a study of tumor-infiltrating lymphocytes in primary liver carcinoma. A constant-region primer primed TCR beta cDNA synthesis from roughly 510 ng of total RNA. Nested multiplex PCR, run for three rounds with slightly modified ARM-PCR, yielded TCR beta libraries. Two initial PCR rounds of roughly 10 cycles each paired TRBV1-TRBV30 forward primers with a C-beta reverse primer. Via MiXCR, TCRdb re-called the multiplex PCR reads, giving one row per CDR3 protein. This sample yields hundreds of thousands of distinct CDR3 sequences, of which about 50% are seen a single time; over 15% belongs to the top ten. Blood RNA came from unsorted whole blood; germline DNA was also extracted. The specimen sequenced was peripheral blood. These TCRs come from a woman in her thirties with primary liver carcinoma and hepatitis B virus infection.

This sequence joins TRBV10-3 and TRBJ2-7, with D unresolved. The length of the CDR3 is 12 residues. V lost 6 bases to trimming and J lost 5 bases, with 11 bases between them. Germline-derived CDR1 and CDR2 are ENHRY and SYGVKD. The CDR3 protein is CAIRESTDEQYF. CDR3 sequence (DNA): TGTGCCATCAGGGAGAGTACGGACGAGCAGTACTTC.

The chain recombines TRBV12-3 or TRBV12-4 with TRBJ2-7; no clear D. The CDR3 is made up of 14 amino acids. Trimming shortened V by 5 bases and J by 7 bases, and 18 bases separated the two germline ends. This CDR3 reads CASSPSGRSREQYF. The CDR3 region has the DNA TGTGCCAGCAGTCCCTCCGGGCGGTCACGGGAGCAGTACTTC.

The chain carries TRBV5-6 and TRBJ2-1; tentative D call: TRBD2 (6 bases). The germline V and J ends were trimmed by 0 bases and 3 bases, with 10 bases remaining between them. This CDR3 is built from 15 residues. CDR1 and CDR2 (germline): SGHDT, YYEEEE. CDR3 in DNA: TGTGCCAGCAGCTTGGCGACTAGTGACTACAATGAGCAGTTCTTC. Protein product: CASSLATSDYNEQFF.

V gene TRBV27 combines with J gene TRBJ2-5, with TRBD2 identical over 7 bases. With 5 bases clipped from V and 5 bases from J, the junction kept 26 bases outside the gene matches. The germline V gene encodes CDR1 MNHEY and CDR2 SMNVEV (reference sequence). The CDR3 is made up of 20 amino acids. The CDR3 loop reads CASSRAARTSVLTGRETQYF. The CDR3 bases are TGTGCCAGCAGTAGGGCGGCGCGAACTAGCGTTTTAACGGGTCGGGAGACCCAGTACTTC.

Details on this clonotype: Mismatch with germline at one junction end may stem from a read error. The chain has TRBV6-1 and TRBJ1-2; possibly TRBD1 for D (6 bases). This CDR3 comprises 15 residues. Germline assignment: CDR1 MNHNS and CDR2 SASEGT. The chain's CDR3 is CASSEKIGTYGGYIF. In DNA, the CDR3 is TGTGCCAGCAGTGAAAAAATCGGGACATATGGTGGCTACATCTTC.

This clonotype has only one observation. At one boundary the junction diverges from the germline segment, which might be a read error. This chain links TRBV6-2 or TRBV6-3 with TRBJ2-1; D call uncertain. There are 13 residues in the CDR3. Per germline, CDR1 MNHEY and CDR2 SVGEGT. CDR3 nucleotide sequence: TGTACCAGCAGTTACCCCGCCGGTGGCGAGCAGTTCTTC. This codes for CTSSYPAGGEQFF.

With respect to this clonotype: Germline and junction disagree at one end, which may indicate a read error. The V and J genes are TRBV11-2 and TRBJ2-5; a possible D gene is TRBD2 (5 bases). There are 11 residues in the CDR3. In germline, CDR1 is SGHAT, CDR2 FQNNGV. In DNA form, the CDR3 reads TGTGGCAGCAGCTTATTGGAGGCCCAGTACTTC. The encoded protein is CGSSLLEAQYF.

The chain carries TRBV6-2 or TRBV6-3 and TRBJ2-5; D gene uncertain. Trimming took 6 bases from V and 1 from J, leaving 15 bases between them. The CDR3 contains 15 residues. Germline lookup yields CDR1 MNHEY and CDR2 SVGEGT. The CDR3 nucleotides are TGTGCCAGCAGATACCATACGTACTCCCAAGAGACCCAGTACTTC. Translating it yields CASRYHTYSQETQYF.

This clonotype showed up many times. The chain is built from TRBV6-1 and TRBJ2-5; no clear D. Trimming left V 0 bases short and J 10 bases short, with 15 bases between. Germline loops: CDR1 MNHNS, CDR2 SASEGT. CDR3 size: 14 residues. In DNA, the CDR3 is TGTGCCAGCAGTGAAGCGCTTCTGGGTGGGGACCAGTACTTC. The encoded protein is CASSEALLGGDQYF.

Regarding this clonotype: This CDR3 is missing its conserved last phenylalanine or tryptophan, likely due to a read error. This rearrangement joins TRBV4-1 to TRBJ2-2; D is ambiguous. The V gene's germline CDR1 is MGHRA and CDR2 YSYEKL. V lost 0 bases to trimming and J lost 7 bases, with 9 bases between them. The CDR3 spans 14 residues. The CDR3 loop reads CASSQEGKDGELFV. In DNA, the CDR3 is TGCGCCAGCAGCCAAGAAGGGAAGGACGGGGAGCTGTTTGTC.

In regard to this clonotype: A single base separates this from a much larger clone, so it may be a read error. The chain couples TRBV7-9 to TRBJ1-4; a possible D gene is TRBD1 (5 bases). Germline CDR1 reads SEHNR; CDR2 reads FQNEAQ (reference sequence). The CDR3 length is 15 residues. The CDR3 sequence: CASNLGDSRSEKLFF. The CDR3 DNA reads as TGTGCCAGCAACTTAGGGGACTCTCGATCAGAAAAACTGTTTTTT.

This clonotype was recorded once. The V and J genes are TRBV25-1 and TRBJ1-2, with D possibly matching TRBD1 (5 bases). Trimming cost V 9 bases and J 4 bases, with 12 bases left between them. The germline V gene has CDR1 MGHDK and CDR2 SYGVNS. CDR3 length: 12 amino acids. The CDR3 protein is CASMGVFYGYTF. Written as DNA, the CDR3 is TGTGCCAGTATGGGGGTATTCTATGGCTACACCTTC.

With respect to this clonotype: One end of the junction is discordant with germline, which a read error may explain. The chain has TRBV11-2 and TRBJ2-2; a possible D gene is TRBD2 (5 bases). The CDR3 is 16 amino acids. From germline, CDR1 is SGHAT and CDR2 FQNNGV. The CDR3 loop is CATSARSGVNTGELFF. CDR3 nucleotide sequence: TGTGCCACCAGCGCCCGGTCCGGGGTGAACACCGGTGAGCTGTTTTTT.

This clonotype was seen a few times. The J gene is TRBJ1-2, the V gene TRBV19; D possibly corresponds to TRBD1 (5 bases). V lost 5 bases, J lost 8 bases, and 15 bases lay in between. The CDR3 contains 13 residues. The germline V gene has CDR1 LNHDA and CDR2 SQIVND (reference sequence). The chain's CDR3 is CASSSGTLRGYTF. CDR3 in DNA: TGTGCCAGTAGTTCCGGGACGTTGAGAGGCTACACCTTC.

The rearrangement joins TRBV12-3 or TRBV12-4 to TRBJ2-3; 11 bases fit TRBD2. CDR3 size: 19 residues. Trimming removed 5 bases from V and 6 bases from J; junction bases left unmatched: 19. CDR3 coding DNA: TGTGCCAGCAGTCTACTGGAGCACGGGACTAGCGGTAATCGGGATACGCAGTATTTT. This gives the protein CASSLLEHGTSGNRDTQYF.

The chain uses TRBV7-8 and TRBJ2-1; 7 nucleotides line up with TRBD1. In germline, CDR1 is SGHVS, CDR2 FQNEAQ. After removal of 10 bases from V and 2 bases from J, the junction contained 17 bases not matched to a gene. The CDR3 is made up of 17 amino acids. CDR3 residues: CATGSRRTGLTYNEQFF. The CDR3 nucleotides are TGTGCCACCGGCTCCCGTAGGACAGGCCTTACCTACAATGAGCAGTTCTTC.

This clonotype was detected many times. This rearrangement joins TRBV29-1 to TRBJ2-6, with D maybe TRBD2 (5 bases). Trimming removed 4 bases at V and 2 bases at J, with 6 bases between. Germline V gene sequence: CDR1 SQVTM, CDR2 ANQGSEA. The CDR3 is 13 residues long. Written as DNA, the CDR3 is TGCAGCGTTGGAGGGACTGGGGCCAACGTCCTGACTTTC. Translated: CSVGGTGANVLTF.

This clonotype was seen only once. The CDR3 region has the DNA TGCGCCAGCAGCAGAGGGGGCACCGGTGAGCAGTTCTTC. This encodes CASSRGGTGEQFF. The rearrangement uses TRBV10-2 and TRBJ2-1, with 7 nucleotides matching TRBD1. CDR1 is WSHSY, CDR2 SAAADI, per germline. This CDR3 region has 13 residues. The J segment lost 9 bases and the V segment lost 6 bases, leaving 8 bases of the junction unmatched.

Details on this clonotype: One base away lies a much larger clone, so this may be a sequencing read error. In DNA form, the CDR3 reads TGCGCCAGCAGCCTAGCAAATCTGGGGGCCAACGTCCTGACTTTC. It codes for CASSLANLGANVLTF. The chain employs TRBV4-1 and TRBJ2-6; D unclear. The V and J ends lost 4 bases and 4 bases respectively, with 11 bases between them. This CDR3 is 15 amino acids long. CDR1 is MGHRA, CDR2 YSYEKL, per germline.

The chain recombines TRBV7-9 with TRBJ1-1; D call uncertain. Germline-derived CDR1 and CDR2 are SEHNR and FQNEAQ (reference sequence). The length of the CDR3 is 13 residues. The ends were cut back, 3 bases at V and 4 bases at J, with 9 bases in the middle. The CDR3: CASSLASCTEAFF. The CDR3 DNA follows: TGTGCCAGCAGCTTGGCCTCGTGCACTGAAGCTTTCTTT.

This clonotype was picked up many times. This chain links TRBV10-2 with TRBJ1-3; D remains unclear. The CDR3 covers 13 residues. Trimming took off 2 bases at V and 9 bases at J, with 11 bases between the two ends. Germline CDR1 reads WSHSY; CDR2 reads SAAADI. The CDR3, as DNA: TGCGCCAGCAGTGAGGCGACGGGCGGCACCATATATTTT. Translation: CASSEATGGTIYF.

As to this clonotype: At one boundary the junction diverges from the germline segment, which might be a read error. The chain carries TRBV29-1 and TRBJ2-2; no reliable D call. From germline, CDR1 is SQVTM and CDR2 ANQGSEA. There are 12 residues in the CDR3. The CDR3 loop reads CSVGGNTRELFF. CDR3 nucleotides: TGCAGCGTTGGAGGTAACACCAGGGAGCTGTTTTTT.

A word on this clonotype: The junction does not match germline at one end; this may be a read error. V gene TRBV13 combines with J gene TRBJ2-2; 7 nucleotides match TRBD2. CDR3 size: 14 residues. Germline CDR1 is PRHDT and CDR2 is FYEKMQ (reference sequence). CDR3 amino acids: CTSSWEGRSGELFF. In nucleotides, the CDR3 is TGTACCAGCAGCTGGGAGGGCCGTTCCGGGGAGCTGTTTTTT.

This clonotype was seen ten or more times. The chain employs TRBV5-4 and TRBJ1-2; tentatively, D is TRBD1 (5 bases). Germline assignment: CDR1 SGHNT and CDR2 YYREEE (reference sequence). The CDR3 sequence is 15 residues long. V gave up 5 bases and J gave up 8 bases, with 22 bases separating them. Here the CDR3 reads CASRPSFVTHRGYTF. CDR3 coding DNA: TGTGCCAGCAGACCCAGCTTTGTCACTCACAGGGGCTACACCTTC. Supplemented by reference TRBV5-4 and TRBJ1-2, the full variable domain reads ETGVTQSPTHLIKTRGQQVTLRCSSQSGHNTVSWYQQALGQGPQFIFQYYREEENGRGNFPPRFSGLQFPNYSSELNVNALELDDSALYLCASRPSFVTHRGYTFGSGTRLTVV.

In this sample, this clonotype turned up many times. The chain recombines TRBV29-1 with TRBJ2-1; possibly TRBD1 or TRBD2 for D (5 bases each). The CDR3 has 13 residues. Trimming took off 7 bases at V and 3 bases at J, with 13 bases between the two ends. Germline V gives CDR1 SQVTM, CDR2 ANQGSEA. The CDR3 is CSDRDVNYNEQFF. The CDR3 region has the DNA TGCAGCGATAGGGACGTGAACTACAATGAGCAGTTCTTC.

In regard to this clonotype: One end of the junction fails to match germline, which may point to a read error. The chain has TRBV6-1 and TRBJ2-1; no definite D call. The germline CDR1 and CDR2 sequences are MNHNS and SASEGT. This CDR3 has 15 amino acids. This CDR3 reads CANSAYPASGNEQFF. The CDR3 DNA reads as TGTGCCAACAGTGCCTACCCAGCGTCGGGCAATGAGCAGTTCTTC.

The chain recombines TRBV2 with TRBJ2-5; no reliable D call. The CDR3 covers 16 residues. V was cut by 2 bases and J by 7 bases, with 20 bases left in between. CDR1 and CDR2 (germline): SNHLY, FYNNEI. CDR3: CASSERRTRLGGTQYF. The DNA for the CDR3 is TGTGCCAGCAGTGAACGCAGGACCCGGCTAGGTGGGACCCAGTACTTC.

This clonotype has a count of ten or more. V is TRBV4-1 and J is TRBJ2-7; no firm D call. The CDR3 is made up of 12 amino acids. Trimming stripped 3 bases from V and 6 bases from J, with 9 bases between. Germline lookup yields CDR1 MGHRA and CDR2 YSYEKL. The CDR3 sequence is CASSQASGEQYF. The DNA of the CDR3 is TGCGCCAGCAGCCAGGCCTCCGGCGAGCAGTACTTC.

The chain recombines TRBV13 with TRBJ2-5, with a weak D call TRBD2 (7 bases). Germline-derived CDR1 and CDR2 are PRHDT and FYEKMQ (reference sequence). V was clipped by 3 bases and J by 2 bases, with 13 bases between them. The CDR3 sequence is 15 residues long. The DNA for the CDR3 is TGTGCCAGCAGCTTTGGGGGGGCTGGGCAAGAGACCCAGTACTTC. Translating it yields CASSFGGAGQETQYF.

About this clonotype: This could be a read error, since a much larger clone is one nucleotide away. This sequence joins TRBV12-3 or TRBV12-4 and TRBJ1-5; TRBD1 agrees at 8 bases. The CDR3 extends over 15 amino acids. CDR3 DNA: TGTGCCAGCAGCTCTACCGGACAGGGTGAACAGCCCCGGCATTTT. Protein product: CASSSTGQGEQPRHF.